One and the same sample provided the 28 T cell receptor delta chains below, sequenced in a study of gamma-delta T cells after stem cell transplantation. TCRdb re-called the RT-PCR reads with CATT. The sample lists fewer than 950 delta-chain clones, under 20% occurring once. What was sequenced was gamma-delta T cells. All receptors derive from a human donor. It is not recorded whose cells these are; they may come from a transplant donor.

The rearrangement joins TRDV1 to TRDJ1; 10 bases line up with TRDD3. No J gene was available from TCRdb, and it was assigned here by a germline match of the DNA. The CDR3 has 21 amino acids. J lost 0 bases, V lost 2 bases, and 18 bases had no gene match. Per germline, CDR1 TSWWSYY and CDR2 QGS. CDR3 sequence (DNA): TGTGCTCTTGGGGAAATCGACTACTTTGGGCTGGGGGATAAGTACACCGATAAACTCATCTTT. Amino acids: CALGEIDYFGLGDKYTDKLIF.

This clone was seen more than once but under ten times. This sequence is one base from a far larger clone and is likely a read error. This specimen includes other DNA sequences encoding the same CDR3. The chain combines TRDV2 with TRDJ3, with TRDD3 matching over 7 bases. CDR1 is GEAIGNYY, CDR2 EKD, per germline. V lost 0 bases and J lost 1; bases outside the gene matches: 26. The CDR3 is 25 residues long. The CDR3 spells CACDTVSGWGTPLRLSSWDTRQMFF. The CDR3 coding sequence is TGTGCCTGTGACACCGTGAGCGGATGGGGGACCCCGCTTCGTTTATCGTCCTGGGACACCCGACAGATGTTTTTC.

The V and J genes are TRDV2 and TRDJ1; weak D call: TRDD3 (5 bases). V lost 2 bases, J lost 3 bases, and 21 bases lay in between. Germline V CDR1 and CDR2: GEAIGNYY, EKD. The CDR3 consists of 17 residues. The CDR3, as DNA: TGTGCCTGTGACAATCTACTCGGCGAGGGGGGGGCCGATAAACTCATCTTT. Translating it yields CACDNLLGEGGADKLIF.

In regard to this clone: Other nucleotide sequences from this sample produce the same CDR3. The chain recombines TRDV2 with TRDJ1, with D tentatively TRDD3 (6 bases). The CDR3 totals 14 residues. Germline V gene lookup returns CDR1 GEAIGNYY and CDR2 EKD. Trimming took off 3 bases at V and 2 bases at J, with 12 bases between the two ends. CDR3 DNA sequence: TGTGCCTGTGACCCGTTAGGGGATACCGATAAACTCATCTTT. Encoded protein: CACDPLGDTDKLIF.

The gene calls are TRDV3 and TRDJ1; 10 bases map to TRDD3. Looked up from germline, CDR1 is TVYSNPD and CDR2 is GDNSRS (reference sequence). The CDR3 extends over 20 amino acids. Unmatched junction bases numbered 23, after V lost 4 bases and J lost 0 bases. CDR3 in amino acids: CASDFLRTGGSQMYTDKLIF. In DNA form, the CDR3 reads TGTGCCTCCGATTTCCTGCGTACTGGGGGATCCCAGATGTACACCGATAAACTCATCTTT.

Only a few counts were recorded for this clone. The database protein in TCRdb disagrees with the DNA translation at residue 9; the sequence shown here was translated from the DNA. The V and J genes are TRDV2 and TRDJ3, with no clear D. The CDR3 consists of 25 residues. Trimming pared 0 bases from V and 1 base from J, leaving 33 bases between. Germline V gene data show CDR1 as GEAIGNYY and CDR2 as EKD. CDR3 coding DNA: TGTGCCTGTGACACCGTGAGTGGCCGGGTGACCCCGCTTCGTTTATCGTCCTGGGACACCCGACAGATGTTTTTC. Translation: CACDTVSGRVTPLRLSSWDTRQMFF.

This chain joins TRDV2 and TRDJ1, with 10 bases fitting TRDD3. The CDR3 is made up of 17 amino acids. Germline CDR1 reads GEAIGNYY; CDR2 reads EKD. The junction had 7 bases not matched to a gene; V was cut back by 1 base and J by 0 bases. CDR3 residues: CACDTLTGGSYTDKLIF. DNA for the CDR3: TGTGCCTGTGACACTCTTACTGGGGGATCGTACACCGATAAACTCATCTTT.

The chain is built from TRDV2 and TRDJ1, with 7 positions matching TRDD3. Here the J gene came from matching the DNA to germline, since TCRdb omits it. The CDR3 contains 16 residues. V dropped 3 bases and J dropped 0; count of bases not matched to a gene: 9. Germline CDR1 is GEAIGNYY and CDR2 is EKD. CDR3 sequence (DNA): TGTGCCTGTGACGCTCTGGGGGGGGGGTACACCGATAAACTCATCTTT. It yields the protein CACDALGGGYTDKLIF.

The chain uses TRDV2 and TRDJ3; 8 bases fit TRDD3. CDR3 length: 18 amino acids. The trim removed 3 bases at V and 0 bases at J, leaving 6 bases unmatched. Germline values: CDR1 GEAIGNYY, CDR2 EKD. The CDR3 DNA follows: TGTGCCTGTGACCCATGGGGGATTAGCTCCTGGGACACCCGACAGATGTTTTTC. Amino acid sequence: CACDPWGISSWDTRQMFF.

A few counts support this clone. The chain joins TRDV2 to TRDJ1, with D perhaps TRDD3 (5 bases). This CDR3 spans 17 amino acids. Trimming removed 3 bases from V and 0 bases from J, with 19 bases in between. Germline V gives CDR1 GEAIGNYY, CDR2 EKD. Written as DNA, the CDR3 is TGTGCCTGTGACGGTCTAAGGGGGGCCACGGACACCGATAAACTCATCTTT. This translates into CACDGLRGATDTDKLIF.

V is TRDV2 and J is TRDJ1, with D possibly matching TRDD3 (5 bases). V shed 5 bases and J shed 0 bases, with 18 bases lying between them. The V gene's germline CDR1 is GEAIGNYY and CDR2 EKD. CDR3 length equals 16 residues. CDR3 coding DNA: TGTGCCTGTGTAAGAAAGGCTTGGGATTACACCGATAAACTCATCTTT. It encodes CACVRKAWDYTDKLIF.

This sequence joins TRDV2 and TRDJ1, with TRDD3 matching over 8 bases. TCRdb records no J gene; here it was assigned by comparing the DNA to germline. In germline, CDR1 is GEAIGNYY, CDR2 EKD. The V gene end was trimmed by 0 bases and the J gene end by 0 bases; junction bases not matched to a gene: 2. This CDR3 region has 15 residues. CDR3 DNA: TGTGCCTGTGACACCCTGGGGGAACACACCGATAAACTCATCTTT. Protein product: CACDTLGEHTDKLIF.

This clone turned up a few times. V gene TRDV2 combines with J gene TRDJ1; 8 nucleotides match TRDD3. The length of the CDR3 is 18 residues. V trimming: 0 bases; J trimming: 3 bases; junction bases outside the gene matches: 14. Germline-derived CDR1 and CDR2 are GEAIGNYY and EKD. The CDR3 sequence: CACDTVGLGERGADKLIF. The DNA for the CDR3 is TGTGCCTGTGACACCGTTGGTCTGGGGGAACGCGGAGCCGATAAACTCATCTTT.

The chain couples TRDV1 to TRDJ1, with 9 bases identical to TRDD2. Assignment of the J gene here rests on matching the DNA to germline, because TCRdb gives none. Per germline, CDR1 TSWWSYY and CDR2 QGS. This CDR3 region has 22 residues. Trimming removed 4 bases from V and 2 bases from J; junction bases left unmatched: 26. CDR3 protein: CALGVEAFLPRRDYFGTDKLIF. The CDR3 DNA is TGTGCTCTTGGGGTCGAAGCCTTCCTACCGAGGAGGGACTACTTCGGTACCGATAAACTCATCTTT.

With respect to this clone: Possible read error: a much larger clone is one base away. V gene TRDV2 combines with J gene TRDJ1; D not resolved. V gave up 0 bases and J gave up 0 bases, with 16 bases separating them. This CDR3 is 17 amino acids long. Germline V CDR1 and CDR2: GEAIGNYY, EKD. CDR3 sequence: CACDTGRFEGNTDKLIF. The CDR3 region has the DNA TGTGCCTGTGACACCGGACGTTTTGAGGGTAACACCGATAAACTCATCTTT.

Worth noting for this clone: A far larger clone is a single base away, which makes a read error likely. The rearrangement uses TRDV2 and TRDJ1; the match to TRDD3 covers 10 bases. The CDR3 consists of 18 residues. Germline CDR1 reads GEAIGNYY; CDR2 reads EKD. V was clipped by 0 bases and J by 0 bases; unmatched bases: 9. The CDR3 region is CACDTVLGDALYTDKLIF. The CDR3 coding sequence is TGTGCCTGTGACACCGTACTGGGGGATGCGTTGTACACCGATAAACTCATCTTT.

Of note for this clone: A read error is likely here: a far larger clone is one base away. The genes are TRDV2 and TRDJ3, with D possibly being TRDD3 (5 bases). Here the J gene came from matching the DNA to germline, since TCRdb omits it. This CDR3 contains 23 residues. With 0 bases removed from V and 2 bases from J, the gap between germline ends came to 28 bases. Germline CDR1 reads GEAIGNYY; CDR2 reads EKD. The CDR3 loop is CACDTGFLGNTGKPTWDTRQMFF. CDR3 nucleotide sequence: TGTGCCTGTGACACCGGGTTTTTGGGGAATACTGGTAAGCCGACCTGGGACACCCGACAGATGTTTTTC.

By sample share, this clone is large. J is TRDJ1 and V is TRDV2; 12 nucleotides match TRDD3. V shed 3 bases and J 9 bases; nucleotides not matched to a gene: 13. The CDR3 runs to 16 residues. Germline lookup yields CDR1 GEAIGNYY and CDR2 EKD. CDR3 sequence (DNA): TGTGCCTGTGACTCCCTACTGGGGGATACCACTAGAGAACTCATCTTT. This encodes CACDSLLGDTTRELIF.

The chain couples TRDV2 to TRDJ1; no clear D gene. V lost 2 bases to trimming and J lost 5 bases, with 20 bases between them. This CDR3 spans 16 amino acids. The V gene's germline CDR1 is GEAIGNYY and CDR2 EKD. CDR3 DNA: TGTGCCTGTGACAGTATTCTCCGGAGTGAGGTGGATAAACTCATCTTT. Translated, it gives CACDSILRSEVDKLIF.

The gene calls are TRDV2 and TRDJ1; D is unclear. The germline CDR1 and CDR2 sequences are GEAIGNYY and EKD. Trimming pared 0 bases from V and 1 base from J, leaving 29 bases between. The CDR3 runs to 21 residues. As DNA, the CDR3 is TGTGCCTGTGACACCGTGCAAACGCCCTTGTCCATATATCCGTCCACCGATAAACTCATCTTT. Translated, it gives CACDTVQTPLSIYPSTDKLIF.

This clone was seen only a few times. The chain links TRDV2 to TRDJ1; D unresolved. Between the trimmed V and J ends, which lost 0 bases and 5 bases, there was a span of 27 bases. The CDR3 runs 19 residues. Germline V lookup: CDR1 GEAIGNYY, CDR2 EKD. The CDR3 DNA is TGTGCCTGTGACACCGTGGAGTCGTCAACCGGAGTGGCCACTGATAAACTCATCTTT. Translation gives CACDTVESSTGVATDKLIF.

V and J are TRDV2 and TRDJ1; 8 nucleotides align to TRDD3. The J gene was not available in TCRdb and was assigned here by matching the DNA to germline segments. This CDR3 contains 15 residues. Trimming at V came to 3 bases and at J to 3 bases, leaving 8 bases not matched to a gene. The germline gives CDR1 GEAIGNYY, CDR2 EKD. CDR3 in amino acids: CACDSMMGDPDKLIF. The CDR3 bases are TGTGCCTGTGACTCTATGATGGGGGATCCCGATAAACTCATCTTT.

V gene assignment gives TRDV2, but the J gene was left uncalled; the D call of TRDD3 is as the table states it, not checked on the DNA. CDR1 is GEAIGNYY and CDR2 is EKD in the germline V gene. There are 18 residues in the CDR3. The CDR3 loop is CACDTVRGIQRDTDKFIF. The CDR3 region has the DNA TGTGCCTGTGACACCGTCCGGGGGATCCAGCGGGACACCGATAAATTCATCTTT.

The chain recombines TRDV2 with TRDJ1; D uncertain. The V end was cut by 3 bases, the J end by 3 bases, with 13 bases between. In germline, CDR1 is GEAIGNYY, CDR2 EKD. This CDR3 comprises 14 residues. Here the CDR3 DNA reads TGTGCCTGTGACTCCCTCTCCGGGCCCGATAAACTCATCTTT. It codes for CACDSLSGPDKLIF.

This clone appeared a few times. A read error is possible here, since a much larger clone lies one base away. V gene TRDV2 combines with J gene TRDJ1; 7 bases are a match to TRDD3. Germline V lookup: CDR1 GEAIGNYY, CDR2 EKD. V dropped 3 bases and J dropped 2; count of bases not matched to a gene: 17. The CDR3 is made up of 18 amino acids. CDR3 region: CACDPLLGGRPSTDKLIF. CDR3 bases: TGTGCCTGTGACCCCTTACTTGGGGGACGGCCCTCGACCGATAAACTCATCTTT.

This clone showed up just a few times. The chain carries TRDV2 and TRDJ1, with D perhaps TRDD3 (6 bases). Trimming removed 0 bases from V and 1 base from J, with 17 bases in between. The CDR3 extends over 17 amino acids. Per germline, CDR1 GEAIGNYY and CDR2 EKD. The CDR3 DNA is TGTGCCTGTGACACCGTCGAGGGATATAAAGGCACCGATAAACTCATCTTT. Translating gives CACDTVEGYKGTDKLIF.

The chain links TRAV29/DV5 to TRDJ4; 7 positions agree with TRDD2. TCRdb carries no J gene annotation; the J gene was assigned here by matching the DNA with germline. CDR3 size: 17 residues. V lost 1 base, J lost 0 bases, and 15 bases stayed unmatched. CDR1 is NSMFDY and CDR2 is ISSIKDK in the germline V gene. CDR3: CAASHSYDLSVARPLIF. CDR3 DNA sequence: TGTGCAGCAAGCCATTCCTACGATCTCTCCGTGGCCAGACCCCTGATCTTT.

This clone was observed a handful of times. This rearrangement joins TRDV2 to TRDJ1, with TRDD3 matching over 8 bases. There are 18 residues in the CDR3. From germline, CDR1 is GEAIGNYY and CDR2 EKD. The junction had 15 bases not matched to a gene; V was cut back by 2 bases and J by 2 bases. The CDR3 sequence: CACDNVPLGDVKTDKLIF. In DNA form, the CDR3 reads TGTGCCTGTGACAACGTGCCTTTGGGGGATGTGAAAACCGATAAACTCATCTTT.